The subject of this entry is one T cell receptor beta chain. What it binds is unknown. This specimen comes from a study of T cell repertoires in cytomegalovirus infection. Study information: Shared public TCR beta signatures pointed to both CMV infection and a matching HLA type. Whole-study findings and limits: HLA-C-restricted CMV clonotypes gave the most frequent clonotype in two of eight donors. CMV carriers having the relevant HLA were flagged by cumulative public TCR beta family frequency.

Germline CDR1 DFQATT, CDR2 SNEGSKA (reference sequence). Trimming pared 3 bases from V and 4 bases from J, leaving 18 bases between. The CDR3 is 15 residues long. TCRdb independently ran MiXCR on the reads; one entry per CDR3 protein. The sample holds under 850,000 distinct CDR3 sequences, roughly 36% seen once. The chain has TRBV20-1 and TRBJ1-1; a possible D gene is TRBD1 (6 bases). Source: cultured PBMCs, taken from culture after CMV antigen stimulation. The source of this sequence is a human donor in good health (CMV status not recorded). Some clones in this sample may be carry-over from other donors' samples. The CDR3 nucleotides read TGCAGTGCTAGTTACTATGGGGGGGCAGGCACTGAAGCTTTCTTT. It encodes CSASYYGGAGTEAFF.